This T cell receptor beta chain was profiled in a study of shared clonotypes between healthy human individuals. Whole-study results and caveats: Large depth notwithstanding, sorted-subset sequencing proved incomplete by rarefaction. Non-shared clonotypes were found to have lower generation probabilities than the clonotypes that were shared by all four of the sorted-subset donors. Among a few donors, approximately 4.6% of naive CD4 clonotypes were found in common.

Generated by immunoSEQ multiplex PCR, the TCRdb table keeps only in-frame clones and is missing some. The sample carries more than 2,000,000 clones, over 85% recorded once. A note on this clone: Its antigen is not known.

The CDR3 has 15 amino acids. V was cut by 0 bases and J by 0 bases, with 10 bases left in between. CDR1 SGHNT and CDR2 YYREEE come from the germline V gene (reference sequence). The investigators split CD4+ cells into a CD45RA+ naive subset and a CD45RA-negative memory subset. The sequenced sample was naive CD4+ T cells from PBMCs. Subset reported: CD45RA+ positively selected. This receptor was identified in a man aged 18 to 29 in good health. Some clones in this sample may be carry-over from other donors' samples. The chain recombines TRBV5-4 with TRBJ2-7; D gene ambiguous. CDR3 loop: CASSLDAVSSYEQYF. The CDR3 DNA reads as TGTGCCAGCAGCTTGGATGCGGTAAGCTCCTACGAGCAGTACTTC.